The clone carrying this TCR beta chain counts as medium-sized (0.01 to 0.1%). Its antigen is undetermined. The data originate from a study of cytotoxic CD8 clonotypes in ibrutinib-treated CLL. Study-level background: Results showed some 25 partial and 2 complete responses; following median approximately 68 months, approximately 15 remained remitted, approximately twelve advanced.

The CDR3 runs to 10 residues. Trimming cost V 6 bases and J 8 bases, with 5 bases left between them. CDR1 is KGHSH and CDR2 is LQKENI in the germline V gene. General study findings and limits: Clonality rose at ibrutinib response and fell back toward baseline at progression.

Deep sequencing aimed at 1 in 200,000 to 1 in 1 million T cells' resolution. Clones were sequenced by immunoSEQ multiplex PCR, and TCRdb holds only the in-frame ones, with some missing. In the table there are roughly 51,000 clones, about half of which are singletons. The chain has TRBV18 and TRBJ2-1, with D hard to call. The source material was PBMCs, sampled after 12 months of ibrutinib treatment. This sequence originates from a human donor with chronic lymphocytic leukemia. The DNA of the CDR3 is TGTGCCAGCTCGGGCGATGAGCAGTTCTTC. Translating it yields CASSGDEQFF.